These 29 T cell receptor beta chains share one sample of origin, sequenced in a study of blood T cell repertoires in COVID-19. Libraries were prepared by immunoSEQ multiplex PCR; TCRdb keeps only in-frame clonotypes and omits some of them. The table has approximately 180,000 clones, 75% to 90% seen once. The specimen was PBMCs or T cells enriched from blood (not recorded which). The receptor source for this set is a woman aged 40 to 50 with acute COVID-19.

V is TRBV7-6 and J is TRBJ2-2; possibly TRBD1 for D (5 bases). The CDR3 has 14 amino acids. CDR1 SGHVS and CDR2 FNYEAQ come from the germline V gene. Trimming left V 3 bases short and J 6 bases short, with 11 bases between. In nucleotides, the CDR3 is TGTGCCAGCAGCTTCTCCAGGGTAGCCGGGGAGCTGTTTTTT. It encodes CASSFSRVAGELFF.

The chain joins TRBV12-3 or TRBV12-4 to TRBJ1-6; D possibly corresponds to TRBD1 (6 bases). V lost 7 bases, J lost 10 bases, and 14 bases lay in between. CDR3 length: 13 amino acids. The chain's CDR3 is CASTLTGFSPLHF. The CDR3 bases are TGTGCCAGCACTCTTACAGGGTTCTCACCCCTCCACTTT.

V gene TRBV5-1 combines with J gene TRBJ2-7; 8 bases line up with TRBD1. In germline, CDR1 is SGHRS, CDR2 YFSETQ. The V segment lost 0 bases and the J segment 2 bases; nucleotides outside the gene matches: 1. CDR3 length: 14 amino acids. The CDR3 sequence: CASSLGQGPYEQYF. The DNA of the CDR3 is TGCGCCAGCAGCTTGGGACAGGGGCCCTACGAGCAGTACTTC. Drawing the rest from reference TRBV5-1 and TRBJ2-7, the complete variable domain is KAGVTQTPRYLIKTRGQQVTLSCSPISGHRSVSWYQQTPGQGLQFLFEYFSETQRNKGNFPGRFSGRQFSNSRSEMNVSTLELGDSALYLCASSLGQGPYEQYFGPGTRLTVT.

The chain joins TRBV30 to TRBJ2-7; 10 positions agree with TRBD1. The germline V gene has CDR1 GTSNPN and CDR2 SVGIG (reference sequence). The J segment lost 6 bases and the V segment lost 0 bases, leaving 5 bases of the junction unmatched. CDR3 size: 14 residues. Written as DNA, the CDR3 is TGTGCCTGGAGTGTCCGACAGGGGGCGGTCGAGCAGTACTTC. This gives the protein CAWSVRQGAVEQYF. The full variable domain, with the rest looked up from reference TRBV30 and TRBJ2-7, is SQTIHQWPATLVQPVGSPLSLECTVEGTSNPNLYWYRQAAGRGLQLLFYSVGIGQISSEVPQNLSASRPQDRQFILSSKKLLLSDSGFYLCAWSVRQGAVEQYFGPGTRLTVT.

The chain couples TRBV3-1 (or the pseudogene TRBV3-2) to TRBJ2-2; D possibly corresponds to TRBD1 (5 bases). From germline, CDR1 is LGHDT and CDR2 YNNKEL (reference sequence). This CDR3 has 14 amino acids. Trimming took 4 bases from V and 3 from J, leaving 9 bases between them. CDR3 DNA: TGTGCCAGCAGCCCGCTCAGGGACACCGGGGAGCTGTTTTTT. This sequence encodes CASSPLRDTGELFF.

The chain uses TRBV7-3 and TRBJ2-1; no definite D call. V lost 3 bases and J 6 bases, leaving 9 bases between the germline ends. CDR3 size: 13 residues. Germline values: CDR1 SGHTA, CDR2 FQGTGA. The CDR3 nucleotides are TGTGCCAGCAGCTTTACGAACGGCAATGAGCAGTTCTTC. Translation gives CASSFTNGNEQFF.

V usage is TRBV6-5 and J usage is TRBJ1-4, with 9 bases fitting TRBD1. CDR1 is MNHEY, CDR2 SVGAGI, per germline. After removal of 8 bases from V and 8 bases from J, the junction contained 6 bases not matched to a gene. The CDR3 length is 13 residues. The CDR3: CASGDREREKLFF. The CDR3 DNA sequence: TGTGCCAGCGGGGACAGGGAGAGGGAAAAACTGTTTTTT.

The rearrangement uses TRBV10-3 and TRBJ1-2; perhaps TRBD1 as D (5 bases). Germline V lookup: CDR1 ENHRY, CDR2 SYGVKD. Trimming stripped 4 bases from V and 3 bases from J, with 9 bases between. The CDR3 totals 13 residues. The DNA of the CDR3 is TGTGCCATCAGTGGTCAAGGGGACTATGGCTACACCTTC. It yields the protein CAISGQGDYGYTF.

The rearrangement uses TRBV7-3 and TRBJ2-2, with TRBD2 identical over 10 bases. Germline V gene data show CDR1 as SGHTA and CDR2 as FQGTGA. This CDR3 spans 20 amino acids. Trimming cost V 4 bases and J 0 bases; bases outside gene matches: 14. The CDR3: CASSSNVGVAGGPNTGELFF. CDR3 sequence (DNA): TGTGCCAGCAGCTCTAACGTTGGGGTAGCGGGGGGACCGAACACCGGGGAGCTGTTTTTT.

The chain combines TRBV6-4 with TRBJ1-2; 7 bases line up with TRBD1. Germline V gene sequence: CDR1 MRHNA, CDR2 SNTAGT. V trimming: 8 bases; J trimming: 7 bases; junction bases outside the gene matches: 13. The CDR3 covers 14 residues. For the CDR3, the DNA is TGTGCCAGCGCACCAGCCCAGGGGGACTCTGGCTACACCTTC. Translating it yields CASAPAQGDSGYTF.

CDR3 amino acids: CASSFGREYGYTF. The CDR3 nucleotides are TGTGCCAGCAGCTTTGGGCGGGAATATGGCTACACCTTC. The chain employs TRBV12-3 or TRBV12-4 and TRBJ1-2, with D unresolved. This CDR3 comprises 13 residues. V lost 6 bases, J lost 5 bases, and 13 bases lay in between.

The chain is built from TRBV5-1 and TRBJ1-3; perhaps TRBD1 as D (6 bases). This CDR3 has 15 residues. V was shortened by 7 bases and J by 4 bases, with 18 bases between the two germline ends. Germline assignment: CDR1 SGHRS and CDR2 YFSETQ. The CDR3 sequence is CASRIDRKSGNTIYF. The CDR3 region has the DNA TGCGCCAGCCGCATAGACAGGAAAAGCGGAAACACCATATATTTT.

The CDR3, as DNA: TGTGCCAGCAGCTTCGGGACTACCACCGGGGAGCTGTTTTTT. Protein sequence: CASSFGTTTGELFF. J is TRBJ2-2 and V is TRBV11-2, with 7 bases lining up with TRBD2. The junction had 2 bases not matched to a gene; V was cut back by 3 bases and J by 4 bases. The CDR3 spans 14 residues. Per germline, CDR1 SGHAT and CDR2 FQNNGV.

This chain joins TRBV19 and TRBJ2-3, with a tentative D call TRBD1 (5 bases). Germline loops: CDR1 LNHDA, CDR2 SQIVND (reference sequence). Between the trimmed V and J ends, which lost 1 base and 0 bases, there was a span of 8 bases. The CDR3 has 15 residues. For the CDR3, the DNA is TGTGCCAGTAGTATAGGACAGCTAAGCACAGATACGCAGTATTTT. Protein: CASSIGQLSTDTQYF.

This sequence joins TRBV9 and TRBJ1-1; maybe TRBD1 (5 bases). The V and J ends lost 6 bases and 4 bases respectively, with 13 bases between them. This CDR3 comprises 13 residues. The germline gives CDR1 SGDLS, CDR2 YYNGEE. In nucleotides, the CDR3 is TGTGCCAGCATCGGACACGCTGGCACTGAAGCTTTCTTT. Translating it yields CASIGHAGTEAFF.

The rearrangement joins TRBV19 to TRBJ2-3; TRBD2 aligns across 7 bases. The CDR3 runs to 14 residues. CDR1 is LNHDA and CDR2 is SQIVND in the germline V gene (reference sequence). V was pared by 5 bases and J by 2 bases, with 4 bases of the junction left unmatched. The CDR3 DNA reads TGTGCCAGTAGTTTCCGGGGGGTCACAGATACGCAGTATTTT. Translated, it gives CASSFRGVTDTQYF. The full variable domain, its missing parts supplied by reference TRBV19 and TRBJ2-3, is DGGITQSPKYLFRKEGQNVTLSCEQNLNHDAMYWYRQDPGQGLRLIYYSQIVNDFQKGDIAEGYSVSREKKESFPLTVTSAQKNPTAFYLCASSFRGVTDTQYFGPGTRLTVL.

The DNA for the CDR3 is TGTGCCAGCAGTCTGAGCGGGAACCGCGCCGGGGAGCTGTTTTTT. Its protein is CASSLSGNRAGELFF. V and J are TRBV2 and TRBJ2-2, with 7 bases matching TRBD2. The CDR3 extends over 15 amino acids. Germline loops: CDR1 SNHLY, CDR2 FYNNEI. V gave up 5 bases and J gave up 6 bases; unmatched junction bases: 9.

V is TRBV4-2 and J is TRBJ2-1; tentative D call: TRBD2 (5 bases). V dropped 2 bases and J dropped 3 bases, with 8 bases sitting between them. The germline gives CDR1 LGHNA, CDR2 YNFKEQ. The CDR3 covers 14 residues. This chain's CDR3 is CASSQPGSYNEQFF. In DNA form, the CDR3 reads TGTGCCAGCAGCCAACCGGGAAGCTACAATGAGCAGTTCTTC.

The chain links TRBV7-9 to TRBJ2-7; TRBD2 is a possible D gene (6 bases). Germline V gives CDR1 SEHNR, CDR2 FQNEAQ (reference sequence). The CDR3 consists of 14 residues. V was trimmed by 3 bases and J by 3 bases, leaving 12 bases between them. The CDR3 reads CASSFDWGDYEQYF. The CDR3 region has the DNA TGTGCCAGCAGCTTTGACTGGGGGGACTACGAGCAGTACTTC.

This clone appeared a single time. J is TRBJ2-1 and V is TRBV2, with 7 bases matching TRBD1. In germline, CDR1 is SNHLY, CDR2 FYNNEI. The CDR3 covers 12 residues. V dropped 5 bases and J dropped 14; count of bases not matched to a gene: 9. The CDR3 bases are TGTGCCAGCAGTCGAAGATGGGGACAGAAGTTCTTC. Translating it yields CASSRRWGQKFF.

The V call is TRBV29-1, the J call TRBJ2-2; TRBD2 matches at 14 bases. This CDR3 region has 15 residues. V shed 6 bases and J 6 bases; nucleotides not matched to a gene: 6. CDR1 and CDR2 (germline): SQVTM, ANQGSEA. CDR3 sequence (DNA): TGCAGCGTCCAGGGACTAGCGGGAGTACCCGGGGAGCTGTTTTTT. Amino acid sequence: CSVQGLAGVPGELFF.

This chain joins TRBV6-2 or TRBV6-3 and TRBJ2-2, with 7 bases fitting TRBD2. V lost 7 bases, J lost 1 base, and 12 bases stayed unmatched. This CDR3 spans 17 amino acids. The germline gives CDR1 MNHEY, CDR2 SVGEGT. As DNA, the CDR3 is TGTGCCAGCACCCCAAGCCCGGGGGGAAAGAACACCGGGGAGCTGTTTTTT. Translation: CASTPSPGGKNTGELFF.

Here the CDR3 reads CASSVDPGNTEAFF. As DNA, the CDR3 is TGTGCCAGCAGCGTCGATCCGGGGAACACTGAAGCTTTCTTT. The chain couples TRBV7-2 to TRBJ1-1, with unresolved D. Germline CDR1 SGHTA, CDR2 FQGNSA. The V and J ends lost 5 bases and 1 base respectively, with 11 bases between them. CDR3 length: 14 residues.

The chain combines TRBV18 with TRBJ2-5, with 7 bases that match TRBD2. Trimming at V came to 2 bases and at J to 3 bases, leaving 0 bases not matched to a gene. The germline CDR1 and CDR2 sequences are KGHSH and LQKENI. This CDR3 region has 13 residues. The CDR3 is CASSPSGKETQYF. Here the CDR3 DNA reads TGTGCCAGCTCACCAAGCGGGAAAGAGACCCAGTACTTC.

The chain couples TRBV2 to TRBJ1-4, with a tentative D call TRBD1 (5 bases). The CDR3 runs 14 residues. V was cut by 7 bases and J by 6 bases, with 15 bases left in between. CDR1 and CDR2 from the germline V gene are SNHLY and FYNNEI. CDR3 coding DNA: TGTGCCAGCACCTTGGGGGGTTCGGATGAAAAACTGTTTTTT. Protein product: CASTLGGSDEKLFF.

The genes are TRBV28 and TRBJ1-5, with D perhaps TRBD1 (5 bases). CDR1 and CDR2 (germline): MDHEN, SYDVKM. V was clipped by 4 bases and J by 5 bases, with 15 bases between them. There are 15 residues in the CDR3. Written as DNA, the CDR3 is TGTGCCAGCAGTTCAGGCGGGGCACTTTATCAGCCCCAGCATTTT. Residues: CASSSGGALYQPQHF.

The V call is TRBV5-6, the J call TRBJ2-2; 9 nucleotides align to TRBD1. The CDR3 is 16 residues long. V gave up 4 bases and J gave up 2 bases; unmatched junction bases: 6. Germline-derived CDR1 and CDR2 are SGHDT and YYEEEE. In nucleotides, the CDR3 is TGTGCCAGCAGCCCTGGGACAGGGCTTAACACCGGGGAGCTGTTTTTT. Its translation is CASSPGTGLNTGELFF.

The chain uses TRBV6-5 and TRBJ2-1; TRBD2 is a possible D gene (5 bases). The CDR3 totals 15 residues. Germline CDR1 is MNHEY and CDR2 is SVGAGI. The ends were cut back, 5 bases at V and 2 bases at J, with 13 bases in the middle. CDR3 sequence (DNA): TGTGCCAGCAGTAAACGGACTGATGCCTACAATGAGCAGTTCTTC. It translates to CASSKRTDAYNEQFF.

The chain employs TRBV9 and TRBJ2-1; TRBD2 matches 9 bases. The junction had 15 bases not matched to a gene; V was cut back by 1 base and J by 4 bases. Germline V lookup: CDR1 SGDLS, CDR2 YYNGEE. The CDR3 contains 19 residues. The CDR3 DNA reads as TGTGCCAGCAGCGTATCCCTAGCGGGAATTGCCCCAGAATACAATGAGCAGTTCTTC. It yields the protein CASSVSLAGIAPEYNEQFF. The variable domain in full, with the rest retrieved from reference TRBV9 and TRBJ2-1, is DSGVTQTPKHLITATGQRVTLRCSPRSGDLSVYWYQQSLDQGLQFLIQYYNGEERAKGNILERFSAQQFPDLHSELNLSSLELGDSALYFCASSVSLAGIAPEYNEQFFGPGTRLTVL.